This T cell receptor beta chain was retrieved from a study of shared T cell receptors in the human thymus. Of note for this clone: Other DNA sequences in this sample translate to the same CDR3.

Measured with immunoSEQ multiplex PCR; TCRdb has only the in-frame clones, and not every one. The data contain hundreds of thousands of clones, approximately 88% of them singletons. Between the trimmed V and J ends, which lost 0 bases and 7 bases, there was a span of 16 bases. In germline, CDR1 is MGHRA, CDR2 YSYEKL. The CDR3 is made up of 16 amino acids. The same data also contributed to another study, on human thymus T cells. That paper states: In corrective heart surgery, resections were taken, and these provided the thymus tissue. Related research has reported that thymic repertoires overlap highly among unrelated individuals.

This TCR was sampled from a boy in the first two years of life with a congenital heart defect. The rearrangement links TRBV4-1 to TRBJ2-1; tentative D call: TRBD2 (6 bases). Specimen: thymocytes. The CDR3 DNA reads TGCGCCAGCAGCCAAGACTGGCTAGCCGGAGGGAATGAGCAGTTCTTC. The encoded protein is CASSQDWLAGGNEQFF.